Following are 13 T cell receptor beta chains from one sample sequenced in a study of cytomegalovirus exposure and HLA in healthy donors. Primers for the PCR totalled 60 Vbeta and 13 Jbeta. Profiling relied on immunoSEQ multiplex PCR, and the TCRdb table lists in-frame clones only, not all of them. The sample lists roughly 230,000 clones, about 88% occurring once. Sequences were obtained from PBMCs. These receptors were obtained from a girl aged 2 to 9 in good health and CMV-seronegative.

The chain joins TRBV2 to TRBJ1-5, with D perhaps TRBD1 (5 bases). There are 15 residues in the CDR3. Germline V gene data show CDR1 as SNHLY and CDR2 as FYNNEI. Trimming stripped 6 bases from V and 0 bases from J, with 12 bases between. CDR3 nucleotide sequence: TGTGCCAGCAGCCTCAGGGCTTATAGCAATCAGCCCCAGCATTTT. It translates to CASSLRAYSNQPQHF.

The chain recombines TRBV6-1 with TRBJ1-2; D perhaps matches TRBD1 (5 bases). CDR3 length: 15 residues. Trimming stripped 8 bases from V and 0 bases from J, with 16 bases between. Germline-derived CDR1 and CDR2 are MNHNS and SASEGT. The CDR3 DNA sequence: TGTGCCAGCCTCCAACCAGGGCGAACTAACTATGGCTACACCTTC. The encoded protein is CASLQPGRTNYGYTF.

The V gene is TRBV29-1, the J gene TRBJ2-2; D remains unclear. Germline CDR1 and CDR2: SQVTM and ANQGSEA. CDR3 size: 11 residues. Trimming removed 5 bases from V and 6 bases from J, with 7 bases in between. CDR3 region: CSVQVPGELFF. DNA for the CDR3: TGCAGCGTTCAGGTGCCCGGGGAGCTGTTTTTT.

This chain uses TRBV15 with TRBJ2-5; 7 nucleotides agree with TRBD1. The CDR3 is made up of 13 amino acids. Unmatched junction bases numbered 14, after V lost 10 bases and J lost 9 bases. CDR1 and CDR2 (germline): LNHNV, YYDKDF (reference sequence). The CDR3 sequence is CAIRARGRAAQYF. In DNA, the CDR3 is TGTGCCATCAGGGCTAGGGGGCGAGCGGCCCAGTACTTC. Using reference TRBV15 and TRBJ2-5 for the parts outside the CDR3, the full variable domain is DAMVIQNPRYQVTQFGKPVTLSCSQTLNHNVMYWYQQKSSQAPKLLFHYYDKDFNNEADTPDNFQSRRPNTSFCFLDIRSPGLGDTAMYLCAIRARGRAAQYFGPGTRLLVL.

The CDR3 sequence is CASGRSVMGPSTDTQYF. CDR3 coding DNA: TGTGCCAGCGGACGTAGCGTGATGGGCCCTAGCACAGATACGCAGTATTTT. The rearrangement joins TRBV9 to TRBJ2-3; perhaps TRBD2 as D (5 bases). The CDR3 runs to 17 residues. V lost 7 bases and J lost 0, with 21 bases in between. Germline V gene sequence: CDR1 SGDLS, CDR2 YYNGEE.

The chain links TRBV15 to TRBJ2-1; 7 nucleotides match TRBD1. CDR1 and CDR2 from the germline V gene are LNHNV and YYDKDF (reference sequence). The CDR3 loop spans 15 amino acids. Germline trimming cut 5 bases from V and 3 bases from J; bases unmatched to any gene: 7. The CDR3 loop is CATSPAGTDYNEQFF. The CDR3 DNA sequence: TGTGCCACCAGCCCCGCCGGGACAGACTACAATGAGCAGTTCTTC.

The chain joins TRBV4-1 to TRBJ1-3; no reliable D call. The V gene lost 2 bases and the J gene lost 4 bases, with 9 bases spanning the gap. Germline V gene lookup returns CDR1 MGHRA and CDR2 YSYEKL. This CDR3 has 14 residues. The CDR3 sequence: CASSQTLGGNTIYF. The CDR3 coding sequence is TGCGCCAGCAGCCAAACTTTGGGCGGAAACACCATATATTTT.

The CDR3 sequence: CASSEAGPPLPLHF. Here the CDR3 DNA reads TGCGCCAGCAGCGAGGCAGGGCCCCCTTTGCCCCTCCACTTT. This rearrangement joins TRBV5-1 to TRBJ1-6, with a possible D match to TRBD1 (5 bases). The V gene's germline CDR1 is SGHRS and CDR2 YFSETQ. The germline V and J ends were trimmed by 4 bases and 13 bases, with 18 bases remaining between them. The CDR3 totals 14 residues.

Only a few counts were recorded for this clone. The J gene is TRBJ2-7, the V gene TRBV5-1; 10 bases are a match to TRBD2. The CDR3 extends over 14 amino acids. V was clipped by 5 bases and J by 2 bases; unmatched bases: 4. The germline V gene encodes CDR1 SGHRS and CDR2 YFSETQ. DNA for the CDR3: TGCGCCAGCAGTATAGCGGGGGGACCCTACGAGCAGTACTTC. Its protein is CASSIAGGPYEQYF. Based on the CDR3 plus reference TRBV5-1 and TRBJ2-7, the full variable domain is KAGVTQTPRYLIKTRGQQVTLSCSPISGHRSVSWYQQTPGQGLQFLFEYFSETQRNKGNFPGRFSGRQFSNSRSEMNVSTLELGDSALYLCASSIAGGPYEQYFGPGTRLTVT.

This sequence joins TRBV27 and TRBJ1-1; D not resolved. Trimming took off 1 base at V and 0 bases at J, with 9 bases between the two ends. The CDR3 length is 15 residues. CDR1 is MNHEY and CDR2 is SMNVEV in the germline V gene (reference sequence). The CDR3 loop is CASSLFPYLNTEAFF. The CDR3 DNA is TGTGCCAGCAGTTTATTTCCCTACCTGAACACTGAAGCTTTCTTT.

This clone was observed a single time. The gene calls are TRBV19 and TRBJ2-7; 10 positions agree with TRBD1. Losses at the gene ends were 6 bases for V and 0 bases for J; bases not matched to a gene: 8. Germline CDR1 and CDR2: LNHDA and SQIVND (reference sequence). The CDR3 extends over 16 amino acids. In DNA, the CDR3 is TGTGCCAGTAGGGGTAGGCGGACAGGGGGCTCCTACGAGCAGTACTTC. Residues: CASRGRRTGGSYEQYF.

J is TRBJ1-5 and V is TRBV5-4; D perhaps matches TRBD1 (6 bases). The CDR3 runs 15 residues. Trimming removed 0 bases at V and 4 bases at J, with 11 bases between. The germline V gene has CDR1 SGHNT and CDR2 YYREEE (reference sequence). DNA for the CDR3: TGTGCCAGCAGCTTGGGAGGGGGTAATAATCAGCCCCAGCATTTT. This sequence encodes CASSLGGGNNQPQHF.

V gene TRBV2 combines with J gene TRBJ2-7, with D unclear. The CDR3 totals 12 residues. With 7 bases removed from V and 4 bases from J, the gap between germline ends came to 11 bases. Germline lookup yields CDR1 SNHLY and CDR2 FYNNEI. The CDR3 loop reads CASNRAVYEQYF. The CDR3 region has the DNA TGTGCCAGCAACAGAGCTGTTTACGAGCAGTACTTC.